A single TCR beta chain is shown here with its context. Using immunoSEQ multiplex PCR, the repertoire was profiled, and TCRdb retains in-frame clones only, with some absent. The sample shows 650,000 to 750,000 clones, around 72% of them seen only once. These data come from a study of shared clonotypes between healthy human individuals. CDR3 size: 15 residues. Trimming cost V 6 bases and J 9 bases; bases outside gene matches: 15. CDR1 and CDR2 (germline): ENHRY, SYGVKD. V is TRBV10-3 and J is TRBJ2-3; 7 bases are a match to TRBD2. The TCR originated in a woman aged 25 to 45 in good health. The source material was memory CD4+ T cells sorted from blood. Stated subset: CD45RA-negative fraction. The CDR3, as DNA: TGTGCCATCAGGCGCGGGCTAGCGGAGGGAGGGACGCAGTATTTT. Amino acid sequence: CAIRRGLAEGGTQYF.